The 25 T cell receptor beta chains in this list originate from one sample, sequenced in a study of blood T cell repertoires in COVID-19 (dated by TCRdb to about 2020). Preparation of the library involved the immunoSEQ multiplex PCR assay. The table was pulled from immuneACCESS by TCRdb, which kept in-frame rearrangements only. Such tables lose some clones; where checked, under half of the loss comes from unresolved V genes, and the rest has no known cause. Counted in this sample were tens of thousands of clones; around 81% of them appeared once. The ten largest make up approximately 44% of the sample. Sequencing was done on a sample of peripheral blood. The receptors come from a man older than 75 with acute or convalescent COVID-19.

This chain uses TRBV5-1 with TRBJ2-1, with 12 bases that match TRBD1. The CDR3 totals 15 residues. Germline loops: CDR1 SGHRS, CDR2 YFSETQ. J lost 4 bases, V lost 3 bases, and 2 bases had no gene match. The CDR3: CASSSGQGAYNEQFF. CDR3 coding DNA: TGCGCCAGCAGCTCGGGACAGGGGGCGTACAATGAGCAGTTCTTC.

The chain has TRBV27 and TRBJ1-2, with D uncertain. This CDR3 spans 13 amino acids. CDR1 MNHEY and CDR2 SMNVEV come from the germline V gene (reference sequence). With 6 bases removed from V and 1 base from J, the gap between germline ends came to 9 bases. CDR3 protein: CASRSHFNYGYTF. The CDR3 DNA reads as TGTGCCAGCAGGTCCCACTTTAACTATGGCTACACCTTC.

This clone was detected only once. CDR3 residues: CASRPTTGRNYGYTF. CDR3 coding DNA: TGTGCCAGCAGACCTACGACAGGCCGTAACTATGGCTACACCTTC. The chain employs TRBV6-6 and TRBJ1-2; perhaps TRBD1 as D (6 bases). The CDR3 length is 15 residues. The germline gives CDR1 MNHNY, CDR2 SVGAGI (reference sequence). V was pared by 6 bases and J by 1 base, with 15 bases between.

This chain connects TRBV5-6 to TRBJ2-5; the D gene is possibly TRBD1 (6 bases). Germline CDR1 reads SGHDT; CDR2 reads YYEEEE. V was clipped by 1 base and J by 3 bases, with 7 bases between them. This CDR3 has 13 residues. The CDR3 bases are TGTGCCAGCAGCTTGTCAGGGGAAGAGACCCAGTACTTC. It specifies CASSLSGEETQYF.

This chain joins TRBV10-3 and TRBJ2-5, with TRBD1 identical over 7 bases. This CDR3 comprises 14 residues. Trimming removed 3 bases from V and 3 bases from J; junction bases left unmatched: 4. Germline loops: CDR1 ENHRY, CDR2 SYGVKD. CDR3 nucleotide sequence: TGTGCCATCAGTGACCAAGGGGGCAAAGAGACCCAGTACTTC. Protein: CAISDQGGKETQYF.

This clone appeared a single time. The rearrangement uses TRBV7-2 and TRBJ1-1, with TRBD1 matching over 7 bases. Germline V gives CDR1 SGHTA, CDR2 FQGNSA. V lost 4 bases and J lost 2; bases outside the gene matches: 7. The CDR3 has 15 residues. The CDR3: CASSSYRGANTEAFF. CDR3 DNA: TGTGCCAGCAGCTCCTACAGGGGCGCTAACACTGAAGCTTTCTTT.

J is TRBJ2-1 and V is TRBV18, with a tentative D call TRBD1 (5 bases). Deletions cut 3 bases from V and 8 bases from J, with 8 bases between. The CDR3 is 12 residues long. CDR1 and CDR2 from the germline V gene are KGHSH and LQKENI. The CDR3: CASSPPGYEQFF. In nucleotides, the CDR3 is TGTGCCAGCTCACCGCCAGGGTATGAGCAGTTCTTC.

This sequence joins TRBV28 and TRBJ2-7, with TRBD1 as a possible D gene (6 bases). Germline V gene sequence: CDR1 MDHEN, CDR2 SYDVKM. The CDR3 contains 12 residues. With 3 bases removed from V and 6 bases from J, the gap between germline ends came to 9 bases. The CDR3 here is CASSFQGFEQYF. The CDR3 region has the DNA TGTGCCAGCAGTTTCCAGGGGTTCGAGCAGTACTTC. Using reference TRBV28 and TRBJ2-7 for the parts outside the CDR3, the full variable domain is DVKVTQSSRYLVKRTGEKVFLECVQDMDHENMFWYRQDPGLGLRLIYFSYDVKMKEKGDIPEGYSVSREKKERFSLILESASTNQTSMYLCASSFQGFEQYFGPGTRLTVT.

The chain employs TRBV19 and TRBJ1-2; D is undetermined. This CDR3 is 13 amino acids long. Trimming left V 3 bases short and J 3 bases short, with 8 bases between. Germline CDR1 is LNHDA and CDR2 is SQIVND (reference sequence). CDR3 bases: TGTGCCAGTAGTATCGTCGGAGACTATGGCTACACCTTC. It is translated as CASSIVGDYGYTF.

There are a few counts of this clone. The chain links TRBV7-2 to TRBJ1-1; D perhaps matches TRBD1 (6 bases). Per germline, CDR1 SGHTA and CDR2 FQGNSA. The V gene lost 2 bases and the J gene lost 3 bases, with 10 bases spanning the gap. This CDR3 contains 14 residues. The CDR3 bases are TGTGCCAGCAGCTTATTAGGACAGCACACTGAAGCTTTCTTT. Translation: CASSLLGQHTEAFF.

This CDR3 reads CASLTGQNNQPQHF. For the CDR3, the DNA is TGTGCCAGCCTAACGGGACAGAACAATCAGCCCCAGCATTTT. The V and J genes are TRBV6-7 and TRBJ1-5; 7 nucleotides match TRBD1. TRBV6-7 is annotated as an ORF whose role is uncertain. The CDR3 loop spans 14 amino acids. The V and J ends lost 8 bases and 3 bases, in that order; junction bases with no gene match: 7.

The V gene is TRBV28, the J gene TRBJ2-7; no reliable D call. V lost 5 bases, J lost 0 bases, and 8 bases lay in between. This CDR3 spans 13 amino acids. Per germline, CDR1 MDHEN and CDR2 SYDVKM. CDR3 DNA: TGTGCCAGCAGTGACCGGAGCTCCTACGAGCAGTACTTC. It is translated as CASSDRSSYEQYF.

This clone has more than one count but fewer than ten. The gene calls are TRBV5-4 and TRBJ2-2; D unresolved. This CDR3 region has 14 residues. V shed 1 base and J shed 1 base, with 5 bases lying between them. From germline, CDR1 is SGHNT and CDR2 YYREEE (reference sequence). The CDR3 DNA reads as TGTGCCAGCAGCTTGAACAGGAACACCGGGGAGCTGTTTTTT. Protein product: CASSLNRNTGELFF.

The chain carries TRBV30 and TRBJ2-7; 9 nucleotides align to TRBD2. Germline V lookup: CDR1 GTSNPN, CDR2 SVGIG (reference sequence). This CDR3 has 14 amino acids. Trimming at V came to 0 bases and at J to 6 bases, leaving 6 bases not matched to a gene. The CDR3 DNA reads TGTGCCTGGAGTGTTATAGCGGGAGCGGTCGAGCAGTACTTC. Translating it yields CAWSVIAGAVEQYF.

The count of this clone is one. This rearrangement joins TRBV30 to TRBJ1-2; no reliable D call. The V end was cut by 6 bases, the J end by 0 bases, with 11 bases between. This CDR3 comprises 13 residues. Germline V gene lookup returns CDR1 GTSNPN and CDR2 SVGIG (reference sequence). CDR3 sequence reads: CACYRNSNYGYTF. The CDR3 region has the DNA TGTGCCTGCTACAGAAATTCTAACTATGGCTACACCTTC.

The rearrangement joins TRBV3-1 (or the pseudogene TRBV3-2) to TRBJ2-6; D gene uncertain. Trimming pared 8 bases from V and 2 bases from J, leaving 7 bases between. Germline CDR1 and CDR2: LGHDT and YNNKEL (reference sequence). The CDR3 consists of 13 residues. DNA for the CDR3: TGTGCCAGCTCAATCCCTGGGGCCAACGTCCTGACTTTC. Its translation: CASSIPGANVLTF.

The rearrangement uses TRBV9 and TRBJ1-2, with D hard to call. The CDR3 has 15 residues. Trimming cost V 4 bases and J 2 bases, with 15 bases left between them. Germline assignment: CDR1 SGDLS and CDR2 YYNGEE. CDR3 loop: CASSTRSKSNYGYTF. CDR3 nucleotide sequence: TGTGCCAGCAGCACGAGAAGTAAGTCCAACTATGGCTACACCTTC. The variable domain in full, completed from reference TRBV9 and TRBJ1-2, reads DSGVTQTPKHLITATGQRVTLRCSPRSGDLSVYWYQQSLDQGLQFLIQYYNGEERAKGNILERFSAQQFPDLHSELNLSSLELGDSALYFCASSTRSKSNYGYTFGSGTRLTVV.

The genes are TRBV28 and TRBJ1-4, with D uncertain. Trimming stripped 5 bases from V and 11 bases from J, with 18 bases between. Germline lookup yields CDR1 MDHEN and CDR2 SYDVKM. This CDR3 spans 14 amino acids. The CDR3 protein is CASSPGPTPMKLFF. CDR3 DNA sequence: TGTGCCAGCAGTCCTGGGCCTACCCCTATGAAACTGTTTTTT.

The sample holds a few counts of this clone. The V and J genes are TRBV6-2 or TRBV6-3 and TRBJ1-5; 9 nucleotides match TRBD1. The V segment lost 4 bases and the J segment 3 bases; nucleotides outside the gene matches: 7. The CDR3 contains 16 residues. CDR1 MNHEY and CDR2 SVGEGT come from the germline V gene. This chain's CDR3 is CASSSSNRGLNQPQHF. Here the CDR3 DNA reads TGTGCCAGCAGTTCCTCAAACAGGGGGCTCAATCAGCCCCAGCATTTT.

This chain joins TRBV19 and TRBJ2-7, with 10 bases aligning to TRBD2. The germline V gene encodes CDR1 LNHDA and CDR2 SQIVND (reference sequence). The V and J ends lost 2 bases and 3 bases, in that order; junction bases with no gene match: 4. This CDR3 has 15 amino acids. The DNA for the CDR3 is TGTGCCAGTAGTATAAGCACTAGCGGGGTCTACGAGCAGTACTTC. Its protein is CASSISTSGVYEQYF.

This chain joins TRBV5-1 and TRBJ1-2, with no clear D. The CDR3 runs to 15 residues. The germline gives CDR1 SGHRS, CDR2 YFSETQ. The ends were cut back, 1 base at V and 1 base at J, with 11 bases in the middle. CDR3 protein: CASSLMAGVNYGYTF. The CDR3 bases are TGCGCCAGCAGCTTGATGGCAGGCGTTAACTATGGCTACACCTTC.

This clone was observed a handful of times. The chain links TRBV9 to TRBJ2-1, with D possibly TRBD2 on 5 matching bases. The CDR3 runs to 16 residues. V dropped 4 bases and J dropped 0 bases, with 14 bases sitting between them. Germline values: CDR1 SGDLS, CDR2 YYNGEE. CDR3 sequence reads: CASSPHPGSSYNEQFF. The CDR3 DNA sequence: TGTGCCAGCAGCCCCCACCCGGGGAGCTCCTACAATGAGCAGTTCTTC.

The rearrangement uses TRBV10-3 and TRBJ1-4; 7 positions agree with TRBD1. This CDR3 spans 14 amino acids. Germline values: CDR1 ENHRY, CDR2 SYGVKD. The junction had 5 bases not matched to a gene; V was cut back by 2 bases and J by 8 bases. Here the CDR3 reads CAISESTGDEKLFF. In DNA form, the CDR3 reads TGTGCCATCAGTGAGAGCACAGGGGACGAAAAACTGTTTTTT.

The CDR3 DNA reads TGTGCCAGCTCACCCTTAGGAGAGAACACTGAAGCTTTCTTT. This gives the protein CASSPLGENTEAFF. J is TRBJ1-1 and V is TRBV18; no firm D call. CDR1 KGHSH and CDR2 LQKENI come from the germline V gene. The CDR3 consists of 14 residues. Trimming pared 3 bases from V and 1 base from J, leaving 9 bases between.

The chain employs TRBV11-2 and TRBJ1-1; 8 bases match TRBD1. The CDR3 is 15 residues long. From germline, CDR1 is SGHAT and CDR2 FQNNGV. The junction had 5 bases not matched to a gene; V was cut back by 0 bases and J by 5 bases. This chain's CDR3 is CASSLERQGRTEAFF. DNA of the CDR3: TGTGCCAGCAGCTTAGAGAGACAGGGGCGGACTGAAGCTTTCTTT.